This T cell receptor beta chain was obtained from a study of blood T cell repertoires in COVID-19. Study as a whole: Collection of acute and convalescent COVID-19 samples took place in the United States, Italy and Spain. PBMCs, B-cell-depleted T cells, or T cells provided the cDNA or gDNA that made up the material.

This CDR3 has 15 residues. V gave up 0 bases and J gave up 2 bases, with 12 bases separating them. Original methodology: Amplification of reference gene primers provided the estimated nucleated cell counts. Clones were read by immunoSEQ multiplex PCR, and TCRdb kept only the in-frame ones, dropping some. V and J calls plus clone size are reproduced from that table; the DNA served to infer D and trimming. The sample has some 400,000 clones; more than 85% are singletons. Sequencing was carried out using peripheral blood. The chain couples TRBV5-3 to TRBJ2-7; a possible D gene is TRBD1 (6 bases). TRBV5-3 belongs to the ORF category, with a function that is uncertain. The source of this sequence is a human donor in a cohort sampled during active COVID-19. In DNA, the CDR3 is TGTGCCAGAAGCTTGGTTTGCAGGGGTCCCTACGAGCAGTACTTC. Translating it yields CARSLVCRGPYEQYF.